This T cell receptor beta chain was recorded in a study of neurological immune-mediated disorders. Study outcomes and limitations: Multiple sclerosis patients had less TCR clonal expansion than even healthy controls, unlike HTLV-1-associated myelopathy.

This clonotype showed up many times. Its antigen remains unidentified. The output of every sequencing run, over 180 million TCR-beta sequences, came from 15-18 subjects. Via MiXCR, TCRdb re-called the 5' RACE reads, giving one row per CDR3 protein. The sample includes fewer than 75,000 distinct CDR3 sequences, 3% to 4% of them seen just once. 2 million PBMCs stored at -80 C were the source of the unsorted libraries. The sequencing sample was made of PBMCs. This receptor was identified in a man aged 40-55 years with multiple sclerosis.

The CDR3 here is CATSDPLAGGGETQYF. The CDR3 DNA reads TGTGCCACCAGTGACCCCTTAGCGGGAGGGGGAGAGACCCAGTACTTC. The gene calls are TRBV24-1 and TRBJ2-5; 11 bases agree with TRBD2. This CDR3 spans 16 amino acids. Germline trimming cut 4 bases from V and 4 bases from J; bases unmatched to any gene: 7. Per the germline V gene, CDR1 is KGHDR and CDR2 is SFDVKD.